This T cell receptor beta chain was captured by sequencing in a study of blood T cells in healthy people across ages. Notes on the study in general: More naive CD4+ cells and higher diversity were found in long-lived than in aged donors.

The authors ran a second PCR of about 6 to 11 cycles using a sample-barcoded 5' primer and a J-beta primer mix. TCRdb used MiXCR to reprocess the 5' RACE reads, holding one entry per CDR3 protein. The sample lists 1 million or so distinct CDR3 sequences; around 27% were seen once. This clonotype appeared a few times. What it recognizes is unknown. The CDR3 covers 14 residues. After removal of 4 bases from V and 6 bases from J, the junction contained 3 bases not matched to a gene. Germline V gene lookup returns CDR1 SGHRS and CDR2 YFSETQ. These data were also reused for a study on T cells of mothers and their children.

Sequences were obtained from blood. The clonotype originates from a girl aged 2 to 9 in good health. This chain joins TRBV5-1 and TRBJ2-1; TRBD2 matches 11 bases. CDR3 DNA: TGCGCCAGCAGCGGGGGACTAGCGGTCAATGAGCAGTTCTTC. Protein sequence: CASSGGLAVNEQFF.